This paragraph reports one T cell receptor beta chain. Its matching antigen is unknown. TCR alpha and beta CDR3 regions were amplified from RNA using iRepertoire nested multiplex PCR. TCRdb itself ran the multiplex PCR reads through MiXCR, one entry per CDR3 protein. The sample lists under 50,000 distinct CDR3 sequences; about 20% were seen once. V gave up 3 bases and J gave up 0 bases, with 9 bases separating them. Germline CDR1 SQVTM, CDR2 ANQGSEA. This CDR3 region has 14 residues. The data were taken from a study of glioma-infiltrating T cells. Study results and limitations: Above-expected tissue-blood divergence occurred in all gliomas, most in low-grade ones. Tissue and blood shared very few CDR3 sequences.

The receptor's source is a human donor with low-grade glioma or glioblastoma, undergoing nonglioma brain surgery, or in good health (not recorded which). The rearrangement links TRBV29-1 to TRBJ2-1; no reliable D call. The sample comprised glioma tissue, nonneoplastic brain tissue, or PBMCs (not recorded which). As DNA, the CDR3 is TGCAGCGTTGAGTCTACCAACTCCTACAATGAGCAGTTCTTC. Translation gives CSVESTNSYNEQFF.